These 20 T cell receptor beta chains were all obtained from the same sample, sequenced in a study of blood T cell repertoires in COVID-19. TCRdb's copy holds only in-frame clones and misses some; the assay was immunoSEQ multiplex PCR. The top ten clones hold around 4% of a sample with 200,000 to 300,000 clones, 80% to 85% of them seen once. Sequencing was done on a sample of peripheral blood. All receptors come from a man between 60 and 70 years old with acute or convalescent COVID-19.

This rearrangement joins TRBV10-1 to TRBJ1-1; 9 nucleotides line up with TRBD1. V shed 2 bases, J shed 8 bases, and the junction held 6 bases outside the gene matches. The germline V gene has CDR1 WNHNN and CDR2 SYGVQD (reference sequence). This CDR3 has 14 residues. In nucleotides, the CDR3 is TGCGCCAGCAGTGAGATCCGGACAGGGGCCGAAGCTTTCTTT. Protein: CASSEIRTGAEAFF.

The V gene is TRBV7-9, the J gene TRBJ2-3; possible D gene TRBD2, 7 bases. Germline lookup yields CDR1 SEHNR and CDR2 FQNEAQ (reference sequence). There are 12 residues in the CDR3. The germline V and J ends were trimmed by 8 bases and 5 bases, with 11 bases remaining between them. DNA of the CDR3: TGTGCCAGCCGGGGGGCCGGAGATACGCAGTATTTT. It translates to CASRGAGDTQYF.

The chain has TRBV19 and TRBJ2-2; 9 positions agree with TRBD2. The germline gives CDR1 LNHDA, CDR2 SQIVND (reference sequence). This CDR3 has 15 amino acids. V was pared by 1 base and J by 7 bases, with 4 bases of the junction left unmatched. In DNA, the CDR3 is TGTGCCAGTAGTATAGGGACTAGCGTTAACGGGGAGCTGTTTTTT. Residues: CASSIGTSVNGELFF.

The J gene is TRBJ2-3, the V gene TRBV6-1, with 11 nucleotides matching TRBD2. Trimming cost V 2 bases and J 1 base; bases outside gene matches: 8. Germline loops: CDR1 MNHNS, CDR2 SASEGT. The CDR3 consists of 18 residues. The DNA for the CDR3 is TGTGCCAGCAGTGAAAGTCTAGCGGGGGGTGGTCGCACAGATACGCAGTATTTT. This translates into CASSESLAGGGRTDTQYF.

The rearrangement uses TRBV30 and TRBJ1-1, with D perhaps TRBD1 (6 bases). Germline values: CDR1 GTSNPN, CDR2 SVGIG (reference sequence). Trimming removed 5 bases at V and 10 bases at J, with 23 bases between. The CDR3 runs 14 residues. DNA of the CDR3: TGTGCCTGGGCCCTCTCCCCGGGGGGGCGATCAGCTTTCTTT. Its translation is CAWALSPGGRSAFF.

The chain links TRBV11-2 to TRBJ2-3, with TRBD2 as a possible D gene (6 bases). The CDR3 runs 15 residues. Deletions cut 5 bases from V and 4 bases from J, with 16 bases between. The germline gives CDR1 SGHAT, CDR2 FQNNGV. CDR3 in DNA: TGTGCCAGCAGCCCCCGGGGGAGGATGGCAGATACGCAGTATTTT. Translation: CASSPRGRMADTQYF. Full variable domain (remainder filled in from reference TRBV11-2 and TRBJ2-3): EAGVAQSPRYKIIEKRQSVAFWCNPISGHATLYWYQQILGQGPKLLIQFQNNGVVDDSQLPKDRFSAERLKGVDSTLKIQPAKLEDSAVYLCASSPRGRMADTQYFGPGTRLTVL.

The CDR3 is CAWSAKDSSSDEQFF. The CDR3 DNA sequence: TGTGCCTGGAGTGCTAAGGACAGTAGTAGCGATGAGCAGTTCTTC. This chain uses TRBV30 with TRBJ2-1; a possible D gene is TRBD1 (6 bases). Germline-derived CDR1 and CDR2 are GTSNPN and SVGIG (reference sequence). V lost 1 base and J 8 bases, leaving 18 bases between the germline ends. The CDR3 runs to 15 residues.

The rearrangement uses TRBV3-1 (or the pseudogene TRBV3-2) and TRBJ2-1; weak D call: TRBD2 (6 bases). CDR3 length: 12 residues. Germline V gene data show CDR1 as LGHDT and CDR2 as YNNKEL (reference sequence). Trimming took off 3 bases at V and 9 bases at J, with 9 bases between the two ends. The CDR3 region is CASSHGGSEQFF. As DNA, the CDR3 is TGTGCCAGCAGCCATGGGGGGAGTGAGCAGTTCTTC.

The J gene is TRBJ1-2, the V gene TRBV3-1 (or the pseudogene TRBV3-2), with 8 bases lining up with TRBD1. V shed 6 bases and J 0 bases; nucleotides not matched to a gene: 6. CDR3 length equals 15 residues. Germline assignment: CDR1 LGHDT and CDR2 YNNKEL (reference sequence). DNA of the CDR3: TGTGCCAGCAGTCTTCGGACAGGGTCTAACTATGGCTACACCTTC. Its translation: CASSLRTGSNYGYTF.

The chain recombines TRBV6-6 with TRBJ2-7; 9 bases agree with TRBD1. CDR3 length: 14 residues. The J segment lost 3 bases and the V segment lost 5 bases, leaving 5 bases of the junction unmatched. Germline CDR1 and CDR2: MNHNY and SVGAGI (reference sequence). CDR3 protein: CASSGGQGIYEQYF. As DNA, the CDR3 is TGTGCCAGCAGTGGTGGACAGGGGATCTACGAGCAGTACTTC.

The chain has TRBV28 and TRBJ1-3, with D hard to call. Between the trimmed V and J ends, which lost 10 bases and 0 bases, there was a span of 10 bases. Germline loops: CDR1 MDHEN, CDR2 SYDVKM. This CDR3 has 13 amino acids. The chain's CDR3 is CATYDFSGNTIYF. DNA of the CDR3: TGTGCCACCTACGATTTCTCTGGAAACACCATATATTTT.

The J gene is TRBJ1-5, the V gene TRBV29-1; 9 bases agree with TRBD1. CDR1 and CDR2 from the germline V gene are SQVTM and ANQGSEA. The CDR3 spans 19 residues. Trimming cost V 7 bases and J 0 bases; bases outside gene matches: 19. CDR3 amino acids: CSARLNPGQGKYSNQPQHF. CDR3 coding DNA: TGCAGCGCACGATTGAATCCGGGACAGGGAAAATATAGCAATCAGCCCCAGCATTTT.

The CDR3 region has the DNA TGTGCCAGCAGCTCGACTTCCACCGGGGAGCTGTTTTTT. Translating it yields CASSSTSTGELFF. The rearrangement uses TRBV7-2 and TRBJ2-2; D remains ambiguous. V dropped 4 bases and J dropped 4 bases, with 7 bases sitting between them. Germline CDR1 is SGHTA and CDR2 is FQGNSA. The CDR3 totals 13 residues.

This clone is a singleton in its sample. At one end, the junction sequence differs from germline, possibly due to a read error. The CDR3 DNA follows: TGCGCCAGCAGCTTGGGTACCCTACTGCACTTC. Translating gives CASSLGTLLHF. The chain uses TRBV5-1 and TRBJ2-7; D is unclear. The CDR3 spans 11 residues. CDR1 and CDR2 from the germline V gene are SGHRS and YFSETQ.

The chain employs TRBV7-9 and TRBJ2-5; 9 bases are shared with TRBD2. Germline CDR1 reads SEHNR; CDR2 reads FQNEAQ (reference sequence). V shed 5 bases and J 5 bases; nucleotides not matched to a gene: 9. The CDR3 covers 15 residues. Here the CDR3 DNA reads TGTGCCAGCAGCCCCGCCGGACTAGCGATGGAGACCCAGTACTTC. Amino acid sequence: CASSPAGLAMETQYF.

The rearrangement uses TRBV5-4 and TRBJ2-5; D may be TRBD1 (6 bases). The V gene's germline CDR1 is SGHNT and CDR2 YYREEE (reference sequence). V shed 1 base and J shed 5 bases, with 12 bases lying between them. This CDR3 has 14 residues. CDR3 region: CASSLSGVQETQYF. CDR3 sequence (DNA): TGTGCCAGCAGCTTGTCAGGGGTCCAGGAGACCCAGTACTTC.

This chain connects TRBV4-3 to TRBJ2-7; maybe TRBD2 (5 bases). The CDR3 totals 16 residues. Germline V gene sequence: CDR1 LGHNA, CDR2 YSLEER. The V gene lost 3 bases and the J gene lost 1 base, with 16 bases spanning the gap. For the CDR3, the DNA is TGCGCCAGCAGCCAGGGCTTAGGACTGGGGTCCTACGAGCAGTACTTC. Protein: CASSQGLGLGSYEQYF.

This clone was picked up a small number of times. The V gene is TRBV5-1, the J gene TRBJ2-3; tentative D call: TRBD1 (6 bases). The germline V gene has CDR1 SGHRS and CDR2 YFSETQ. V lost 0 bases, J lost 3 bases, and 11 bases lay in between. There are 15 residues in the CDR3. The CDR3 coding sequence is TGCGCCAGCAGCTTGGACAGGGTTGTGACAGATACGCAGTATTTT. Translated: CASSLDRVVTDTQYF.

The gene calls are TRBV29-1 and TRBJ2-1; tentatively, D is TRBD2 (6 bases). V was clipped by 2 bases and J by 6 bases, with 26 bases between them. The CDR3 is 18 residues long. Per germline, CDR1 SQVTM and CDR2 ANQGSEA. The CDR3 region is CSVESRPQATRGRNEQFF. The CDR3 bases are TGCAGCGTTGAAAGTAGGCCCCAGGCTACGCGGGGACGCAATGAGCAGTTCTTC.

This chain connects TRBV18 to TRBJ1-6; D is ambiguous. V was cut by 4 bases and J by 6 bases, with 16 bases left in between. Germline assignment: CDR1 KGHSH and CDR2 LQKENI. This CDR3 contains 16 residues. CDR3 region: CASSQSNLGGNSPLHF. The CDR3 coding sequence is TGTGCCAGCTCACAATCCAATTTGGGAGGTAATTCACCCCTCCACTTT.